The 32 T cell receptor beta chains reported below all come from one sample, sequenced in a study of beta chain features in type 1 diabetes. Investigators reverse transcribed all isolated RNA, so they sequenced expressed TCRB transcripts. TCRdb's copy holds only in-frame clones and misses some; the assay was immunoSEQ multiplex PCR. The data hold 850,000 to 900,000 clones, with 15% to 20% observed a single time. The sequenced material came from naive CD4+ T cells from blood. Receptors originate from a woman between 18 and 29 years old in good health.

The chain couples TRBV7-8 to TRBJ2-7; tentative D call: TRBD1 (6 bases). Germline CDR1 is SGHVS and CDR2 is FQNEAQ. Trimming shortened V by 5 bases and J by 4 bases, and 12 bases separated the two germline ends. The CDR3 contains 13 residues. The CDR3 spells CASSTVGGYEQYF. CDR3 DNA: TGTGCCAGCAGCACTGTAGGGGGTTACGAGCAGTACTTC.

A few counts support this clone. The V call is TRBV7-9, the J call TRBJ1-4, with D possibly TRBD1 on 6 matching bases. The CDR3 has 16 amino acids. CDR1 SEHNR and CDR2 FQNEAQ come from the germline V gene (reference sequence). Trimming took off 6 bases at V and 4 bases at J, with 18 bases between the two ends. The CDR3 sequence: CASSLNVGQFNEKLFF. The CDR3 nucleotides read TGTGCCAGCAGTTTAAACGTCGGACAGTTTAATGAAAAACTGTTTTTT.

The chain employs TRBV5-1 and TRBJ2-4; 14 bases agree with TRBD2. Losses at the gene ends were 0 bases for V and 8 bases for J; bases not matched to a gene: 7. The CDR3 loop spans 17 amino acids. Germline CDR1 and CDR2: SGHRS and YFSETQ. The CDR3 spells CASSLAGTSGSWDIQYF. The CDR3 DNA reads TGCGCCAGCAGCTTGGCCGGGACTAGCGGGAGTTGGGACATTCAGTACTTC.

The chain's CDR3 is CASSLGPQYEAFF. DNA of the CDR3: TGTGCCAGCAGCTTGGGCCCACAGTATGAAGCTTTCTTT. The V gene is TRBV11-2, the J gene TRBJ1-1; no clear D. V gave up 3 bases and J gave up 7 bases, with 12 bases separating them. The CDR3 totals 13 residues. Germline CDR1 is SGHAT and CDR2 is FQNNGV.

This clone appeared a few times. CDR3 nucleotide sequence: TGTGCCAGCAGCGTAGCCGGAAACACCATATATTTT. Its protein is CASSVAGNTIYF. The gene calls are TRBV9 and TRBJ1-3; D ambiguous. This CDR3 comprises 12 residues. V gave up 0 bases and J gave up 4 bases, with 2 bases separating them. Looked up from germline, CDR1 is SGDLS and CDR2 is YYNGEE. The full variable domain, with the rest looked up from reference TRBV9 and TRBJ1-3, is DSGVTQTPKHLITATGQRVTLRCSPRSGDLSVYWYQQSLDQGLQFLIQYYNGEERAKGNILERFSAQQFPDLHSELNLSSLELGDSALYFCASSVAGNTIYFGEGSWLTVV.

V and J are TRBV4-1 and TRBJ2-1, with a tentative D call TRBD1 (6 bases). CDR3 size: 15 residues. The germline V gene has CDR1 MGHRA and CDR2 YSYEKL. Trimming shortened V by 4 bases and J by 3 bases, and 13 bases separated the two germline ends. CDR3 loop: CASSLPGAGYNEQFF. CDR3 in DNA: TGCGCCAGCAGCCTCCCAGGGGCGGGCTACAATGAGCAGTTCTTC.

V usage is TRBV4-2 and J usage is TRBJ2-5; tentatively, D is TRBD2 (6 bases). Germline V lookup: CDR1 LGHNA, CDR2 YNFKEQ. The length of the CDR3 is 15 residues. The V gene lost 4 bases and the J gene lost 5 bases, with 17 bases spanning the gap. CDR3 sequence (DNA): TGTGCCAGCAGCCTCCGGACGGAGGGGTCCGAGACCCAGTACTTC. Amino acids: CASSLRTEGSETQYF.

The CDR3 region has the DNA TGTGCCAGCAGCGTAGCGGGACTAGCTAGGCCCGGGGAGCTGTTTTTT. Its translation: CASSVAGLARPGELFF. J is TRBJ2-2 and V is TRBV9; TRBD2 matches 9 bases. Trimming cost V 0 bases and J 6 bases; bases outside gene matches: 6. The germline V gene encodes CDR1 SGDLS and CDR2 YYNGEE. There are 16 residues in the CDR3.

This clone was seen just once. CDR3 region: CASSIDSSSGPYEQYF. The CDR3 coding sequence is TGTGCCAGTAGTATAGACTCGTCTAGCGGACCCTACGAGCAGTACTTC. This chain uses TRBV19 with TRBJ2-7; TRBD2 matches at 7 bases. CDR1 is LNHDA, CDR2 SQIVND, per germline (reference sequence). The V and J ends lost 0 bases and 2 bases, in that order; junction bases with no gene match: 7. This CDR3 is built from 16 residues.

This chain connects TRBV7-2 to TRBJ2-2; 8 nucleotides agree with TRBD2. J lost 7 bases, V lost 0 bases, and 7 bases had no gene match. This CDR3 has 16 residues. From germline, CDR1 is SGHTA and CDR2 FQGNSA. The CDR3 reads CASSLAAGGAVGELFF. The CDR3 DNA sequence: TGTGCCAGCAGCTTAGCCGCGGGAGGTGCCGTCGGGGAGCTGTTTTTT.

This clone was picked up one time. The chain recombines TRBV18 with TRBJ2-5, with no clear D. Germline lookup yields CDR1 KGHSH and CDR2 LQKENI. This CDR3 spans 14 amino acids. V lost 1 base, J lost 5 bases, and 11 bases lay in between. Here the CDR3 DNA reads TGTGCCAGCTCACCACTGGCTAGTGGTGAGACCCAGTACTTC. Amino acid sequence: CASSPLASGETQYF.

This chain links TRBV6-5 with TRBJ2-5; 7 bases agree with TRBD1. CDR1 is MNHEY and CDR2 is SVGAGI in the germline V gene. The V and J ends lost 0 bases and 3 bases, in that order; junction bases with no gene match: 4. The CDR3 has 15 amino acids. CDR3 protein: CASSYSIQGKETQYF. Written as DNA, the CDR3 is TGTGCCAGCAGTTACTCCATACAGGGGAAAGAGACCCAGTACTTC.

The rearrangement uses TRBV7-6 and TRBJ2-1; 9 bases agree with TRBD2. The V gene's germline CDR1 is SGHVS and CDR2 FNYEAQ. This CDR3 comprises 15 residues. After removal of 5 bases from V and 2 bases from J, the junction contained 4 bases not matched to a gene. CDR3 in amino acids: CASSQGLATYNEQFF. DNA of the CDR3: TGTGCCAGCAGCCAAGGACTAGCGACCTACAATGAGCAGTTCTTC.

DNA for the CDR3: TGTGCCAGCAGCTTGGGGGATGTGGGTGAGCAGTTCTTC. Its translation: CASSLGDVGEQFF. The chain links TRBV7-8 to TRBJ2-1, with D possibly called TRBD1 or TRBD2 (5 bases each). V lost 3 bases to trimming and J lost 9 bases, with 12 bases between them. Germline CDR1 and CDR2: SGHVS and FQNEAQ. This CDR3 has 13 residues.

The chain joins TRBV7-2 to TRBJ2-7, with a tentative D call TRBD1 (5 bases). Per germline, CDR1 SGHTA and CDR2 FQGNSA. Deletions cut 1 base from V and 6 bases from J, with 19 bases between. The CDR3 covers 16 residues. The CDR3 nucleotides read TGTGCCAGCAGCTTAGAAGGGGCCAGACGCTTTGCCGAGCAGTACTTC. This translates into CASSLEGARRFAEQYF. The complete variable domain, with remaining parts taken from reference TRBV7-2 and TRBJ2-7, reads GAGVSQSPSNKVTEKGKDVELRCDPISGHTALYWYRQSLGQGLEFLIYFQGNSAPDKSGLPSDRFSAERTGGSVSTLTIQRTQQEDSAVYLCASSLEGARRFAEQYFGPGTRLTVT.

In this sample, this clone turned up a few times. This chain uses TRBV4-3 with TRBJ1-2, with TRBD1 matching 7 bases. The trim removed 0 bases at V and 4 bases at J, leaving 2 bases unmatched. Looked up from germline, CDR1 is LGHNA and CDR2 is YSLEER. The CDR3 contains 14 residues. This chain's CDR3 is CASSQDGTVYGYTF. The CDR3, as DNA: TGCGCCAGCAGCCAAGATGGGACAGTCTATGGCTACACCTTC.

The chain has TRBV7-9 and TRBJ1-4; D possibly corresponds to TRBD1 (6 bases). The V end was cut by 5 bases, the J end by 3 bases, with 13 bases between. The CDR3 runs to 15 residues. Germline lookup yields CDR1 SEHNR and CDR2 FQNEAQ (reference sequence). CDR3 region: CASSAQGPANEKLFF. Written as DNA, the CDR3 is TGTGCCAGCAGCGCACAGGGTCCGGCTAATGAAAAACTGTTTTTT.

This clone turned up a few times. The chain links TRBV29-1 to TRBJ2-7; 10 nucleotides match TRBD2. CDR3 length: 15 residues. Germline V gene data show CDR1 as SQVTM and CDR2 as ANQGSEA. With 7 bases clipped from V and 0 bases from J, the junction kept 9 bases outside the gene matches. The CDR3 nucleotides read TGCAGCGCATCTCGACTAGCGGGTTCCTCCTACGAGCAGTACTTC. It is translated as CSASRLAGSSYEQYF.

V is TRBV7-2 and J is TRBJ2-3; 10 positions agree with TRBD2. This CDR3 spans 16 amino acids. V lost 5 bases and J lost 3; bases outside the gene matches: 8. CDR1 and CDR2 (germline): SGHTA, FQGNSA. The DNA of the CDR3 is TGTGCCAGCAGCGCTAGAGGGGGACTAGCGACAGATACGCAGTATTTT. Protein sequence: CASSARGGLATDTQYF.

This clone was detected a few times. The chain is built from TRBV7-2 and TRBJ2-1; TRBD2 aligns across 9 bases. The CDR3 totals 16 residues. CDR1 and CDR2 from the germline V gene are SGHTA and FQGNSA. Trimming took 2 bases from V and 8 from J; bases not matched to a gene: 10. The CDR3 spells CASSLPGLALNYEQFF. CDR3 nucleotides: TGTGCCAGCAGCTTACCGGGACTAGCCCTTAACTATGAGCAGTTCTTC.

The V and J genes are TRBV13 and TRBJ1-4; D gene uncertain. The V gene lost 6 bases and the J gene lost 4 bases, with 21 bases spanning the gap. Per the germline V gene, CDR1 is PRHDT and CDR2 is FYEKMQ (reference sequence). The CDR3 has 17 residues. DNA of the CDR3: TGTGCCAGCAGTTTTAGATATAGCTGGACGGATAATGAAAAACTGTTTTTT. Translating it yields CASSFRYSWTDNEKLFF.

This clone turned up a few times. The V call is TRBV27, the J call TRBJ2-2; 9 bases agree with TRBD2. CDR3 size: 14 residues. V lost 6 bases to trimming and J lost 4 bases; unmatched junction nucleotides: 3. Per germline, CDR1 MNHEY and CDR2 SMNVEV (reference sequence). The CDR3 loop is CASRGGRATGELFF. For the CDR3, the DNA is TGTGCCAGCAGGGGCGGGAGGGCCACCGGGGAGCTGTTTTTT.

The chain recombines TRBV4-3 with TRBJ2-1, with 8 nucleotides matching TRBD2. V was clipped by 3 bases and J by 8 bases; unmatched bases: 12. The CDR3 is 16 amino acids. Germline V gene lookup returns CDR1 LGHNA and CDR2 YSLEER. CDR3 protein: CASSQALSGSLYEQFF. The CDR3 DNA reads as TGCGCCAGCAGCCAGGCATTGAGCGGGAGTTTGTATGAGCAGTTCTTC.

CDR3: CASSRPGRISYEQYF. In DNA form, the CDR3 reads TGTGCCAGCAGTCGACCTGGGCGGATCTCCTACGAGCAGTACTTC. V usage is TRBV27 and J usage is TRBJ2-7, with unresolved D. The CDR3 loop spans 15 amino acids. The V end lost 5 bases, the J end lost 0 bases, and 14 bases lay between the germline ends. Germline-derived CDR1 and CDR2 are MNHEY and SMNVEV (reference sequence).

This rearrangement joins TRBV28 to TRBJ2-1; TRBD2 is a possible D gene (5 bases). CDR1 and CDR2 (germline): MDHEN, SYDVKM. CDR3 length: 14 residues. The V end was cut by 6 bases, the J end by 15 bases, with 24 bases between. The CDR3 nucleotides are TGTGCCAGCAGCGGCCCGGCCGGTCGGGGATCCTCGTTCTTC. The encoded protein is CASSGPAGRGSSFF.

This clone has just a few counts. The chain carries TRBV2 and TRBJ2-4, with D possibly being TRBD2 (6 bases). V shed 2 bases and J shed 6 bases, with 11 bases lying between them. CDR1 is SNHLY, CDR2 FYNNEI, per germline. This CDR3 contains 14 residues. The CDR3 here is CASSERRDLNIQYF. CDR3 nucleotide sequence: TGTGCCAGCAGTGAACGGCGGGACTTAAACATTCAGTACTTC.

V and J are TRBV11-2 and TRBJ1-2; TRBD1 aligns across 7 bases. V shed 1 base, J shed 5 bases, and the junction held 4 bases outside the gene matches. The CDR3 totals 14 residues. Germline lookup yields CDR1 SGHAT and CDR2 FQNNGV. The CDR3 region has the DNA TGTGCCAGCAGCTTAGTGACAGGGTATTATGGCTACACCTTC. Translation gives CASSLVTGYYGYTF. Full variable domain (remainder filled in from reference TRBV11-2 and TRBJ1-2): EAGVAQSPRYKIIEKRQSVAFWCNPISGHATLYWYQQILGQGPKLLIQFQNNGVVDDSQLPKDRFSAERLKGVDSTLKIQPAKLEDSAVYLCASSLVTGYYGYTFGSGTRLTVV.

This chain joins TRBV7-9 and TRBJ2-1; a weak D match, TRBD2 (6 bases). Per germline, CDR1 SEHNR and CDR2 FQNEAQ (reference sequence). V was cut by 5 bases and J by 8 bases, with 25 bases left in between. This CDR3 is built from 17 residues. The CDR3 sequence: CASSPPLRAGISYEQFF. CDR3 DNA: TGTGCCAGCAGCCCACCCCTAAGGGCGGGAATATCATATGAGCAGTTCTTC.

This clone has a count of ten or more. The gene calls are TRBV2 and TRBJ2-6; D remains unclear. The germline V gene has CDR1 SNHLY and CDR2 FYNNEI. Trimming took off 6 bases at V and 0 bases at J, with 3 bases between the two ends. The CDR3 length is 13 residues. CDR3 sequence: CASSRSGANVLTF. The CDR3 nucleotides read TGTGCCAGCAGCCGCTCTGGGGCCAACGTCCTGACTTTC. The variable domain in full, with the rest retrieved from reference TRBV2 and TRBJ2-6, is EPEVTQTPSHQVTQMGQEVILRCVPISNHLYFYWYRQILGQKVEFLVSFYNNEISEKSEIFDDQFSVERPDGSNFTLKIRSTKLEDSAMYFCASSRSGANVLTFGAGSRLTVL.

This chain uses TRBV7-3 with TRBJ2-6; D not certain. The CDR3 spans 15 residues. The V end was cut by 5 bases, the J end by 0 bases, with 8 bases between. Germline CDR1 and CDR2: SGHTA and FQGTGA. In DNA, the CDR3 is TGTGCCAGCAGCCCCAATTTCTCTGGGGCCAACGTCCTGACTTTC. The encoded protein is CASSPNFSGANVLTF.

This chain joins TRBV6-6 and TRBJ2-5; D call uncertain. Germline CDR1 reads MNHNY; CDR2 reads SVGAGI (reference sequence). This CDR3 comprises 13 residues. Trimming removed 2 bases at V and 2 bases at J, with 6 bases between. The CDR3 loop is CASSYNTQETQYF. CDR3 DNA: TGTGCCAGCAGTTACAATACACAAGAGACCCAGTACTTC.

The V call is TRBV5-1, the J call TRBJ2-4, with D possibly TRBD1 on 5 matching bases. Germline CDR1 and CDR2: SGHRS and YFSETQ. Trimming left V 0 bases short and J 0 bases short, with 10 bases between. The CDR3 is 16 residues long. In nucleotides, the CDR3 is TGCGCCAGCAGCTTGGGCAGAACAGGAGCCAAAAACATTCAGTACTTC. Translating it yields CASSLGRTGAKNIQYF.